These T cell receptor beta chains were read from a single sample in a study of radiation and T cells in renal cell carcinoma. Measured with immunoSEQ multiplex PCR; TCRdb has only the in-frame clones, and not every one. The table includes 14,000 to 15,000 clones, roughly 58% detected once. The sequences come from tumor tissue, collected from a patient whose treatment was nephrectomy without radiotherapy. These receptors all stem from a man aged 60-69 years with renal cell carcinoma. Each CDR3 is given without its conserved first and last residue. Each record gives: V gene, J gene, clone size, CDR3 protein. Size is stated for part of the rows, as once, few or many counts, or as a class when the clone is expanded.

V: TRBV19
J: TRBJ2-1
size: .
CDR3: ASSIGGREQF

V: TRBV7-2
J: TRBJ2-7
size: .
CDR3: ASSLNVVSYEQY

V: TRBV11-3
J: TRBJ1-2
size: medium-sized
CDR3: ASNLREGYT

V: TRBV28
J: TRBJ2-1
size: .
CDR3: ASVRGREDEQF

V: TRBV5-6
J: TRBJ2-3
size: .
CDR3: ASSPGYSSTDTQY

V: TRBV6-5
J: TRBJ2-3
size: .
CDR3: ASSYTVHYTDTQY

V: TRBV4-1
J: TRBJ2-7
size: .
CDR3: ASSQPARGNEQY

V: TRBV29-1
J: TRBJ2-2
size: .
CDR3: SADGFANTGELF

V: TRBV7-2
J: TRBJ2-1
size: .
CDR3: ASSLVPPRDTKYNEQF

V: TRBV20-1
J: TRBJ2-3
size: .
CDR3: SASIDTQY

V: TRBV29-1
J: TRBJ2-1
size: few
CDR3: SVAGTDNNEQF

V: TRBV28
J: TRBJ1-4
size: few
CDR3: ASLSTNEKLF

V: TRBV7-9
J: TRBJ1-1
size: .
CDR3: ASSSRRQDRGEAF

V: TRBV5-4
J: TRBJ2-2
size: few
CDR3: ASGPGGVGPGELF

V: TRBV28
J: TRBJ1-1
size: once
CDR3: ASRQTRPPNTEAF

V: TRBV7-8
J: TRBJ2-2
size: .
CDR3: ASSLVGLAGGVLF

V: TRBV19
J: TRBJ1-4
size: once
CDR3: ASRTRGSNEKLF

V: TRBV27
J: TRBJ1-1
size: .
CDR3: ASSPHAGPKNTEAF

V: TRBV4-2
J: TRBJ1-3
size: .
CDR3: ASSQEAVTTNTIY

V: TRBV6-6
J: TRBJ2-7
size: few
CDR3: ASSGSGVYEQY

V: TRBV19
J: TRBJ2-7
size: .
CDR3: ASSMGVDYEQY

V: TRBV5-1
J: TRBJ1-3
size: .
CDR3: ASSGGLGSSGNTIY

V: TRBV7-3
J: TRBJ2-1
size: .
CDR3: ASSPGTSSNEQF

V: TRBV6-5
J: TRBJ2-7
size: .
CDR3: ASSLYEGYEQY

V: TRBV29-1
J: TRBJ2-3
size: .
CDR3: SVNGEEGTDTQY

V: TRBV6-5
J: TRBJ2-2
size: .
CDR3: ASSPRTGVTGELF

V: TRBV5-1
J: TRBJ2-2
size: .
CDR3: ASSPTSGRPANTGELF

V: TRBV7-8
J: TRBJ2-3
size: once
CDR3: ASSPRDPLDRLTDTQY

V: TRBV7-7
J: TRBJ2-5
size: few
CDR3: ASSLVVGKETQY

V: TRBV5-4
J: TRBJ2-5
size: .
CDR3: ASSLGLAYGETQY

V: TRBV11-2
J: TRBJ2-7
size: few
CDR3: ASRGQGVVYEQY